Sequencing of this T cell receptor beta chain was carried out in a study of response to subunit inactivated influenza vaccine. This clonotype showed up just a few times. V lost 2 bases and J lost 5; bases outside the gene matches: 1. Germline V gives CDR1 MDHEN, CDR2 SYDVKM. This CDR3 is built from 13 residues. One entry per CDR3 protein results from TCRdb running MiXCR on the RT-PCR reads. Of 710,000 or so distinct CDR3 sequences listed, 15% to 19% are singletons. This receptor was obtained from a man aged 45 to 65 who received an inactivated influenza vaccine. This sample comprised PBMCs from blood, obtained roughly 12 days after vaccination. This chain links TRBV28 with TRBJ2-7; the match to TRBD2 covers 9 bases. The CDR3 bases are TGTGCCAGCAGTTTAGCTAGCGGGGACGAGCAGTACTTC. This gives the protein CASSLASGDEQYF.